This T cell receptor (beta chain) was captured in a study of shared clonotypes between healthy human individuals. Source study methods: Junction-only sequences without quality scores came from ImmunoSEQ, so filtering differed. Repertoires were generated with immunoSEQ multiplex PCR, while TCRdb's copy carries only in-frame clones and drops some. The V and J calls and the clone size are those of that table, but D and trimming were determined from the DNA. The sample has some 2 million clones; 85% to 95% are singletons. The CDR3 has 16 amino acids. Germline assignment: CDR1 SGHTA and CDR2 FQGTGA. V dropped 5 bases and J dropped 0 bases, with 14 bases sitting between them.

The chain employs TRBV7-3 and TRBJ2-1, with a possible D match to TRBD2 (6 bases). The sample taken for sequencing was naive CD4+ T cells sorted from blood. Subset here: CD45RA+ positively selected. This receptor was taken from a man between 18 and 29 years old in good health. Written as DNA, the CDR3 is TGTGCCAGCAGCCCCTCCTCGGGGGTCTCCTACAATGAGCAGTTCTTC. Translated, it gives CASSPSSGVSYNEQFF.